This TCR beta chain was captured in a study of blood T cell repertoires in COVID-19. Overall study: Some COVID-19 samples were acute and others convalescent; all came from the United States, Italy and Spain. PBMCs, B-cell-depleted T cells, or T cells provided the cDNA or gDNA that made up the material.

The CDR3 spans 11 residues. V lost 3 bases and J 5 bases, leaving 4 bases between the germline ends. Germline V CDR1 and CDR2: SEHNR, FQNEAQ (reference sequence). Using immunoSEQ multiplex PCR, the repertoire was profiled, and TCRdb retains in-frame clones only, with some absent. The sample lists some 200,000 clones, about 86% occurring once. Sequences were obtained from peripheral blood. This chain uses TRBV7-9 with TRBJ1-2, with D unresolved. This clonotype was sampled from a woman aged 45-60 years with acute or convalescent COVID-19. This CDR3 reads CASSLTYGYTF. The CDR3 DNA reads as TGTGCCAGCAGCTTGACATATGGCTACACCTTC.